This T cell receptor beta chain was recorded in a study of cytomegalovirus exposure and HLA in healthy donors. General observations from the study: Analyzed later, association rates of TCRs varied across HLA loci, with DRB1 most and HLA-C fewest. Exclusion applied to some V segments, including TRBV6-2 and TRBV6-3, as they were indistinguishable. In an earlier analysis, most TCR beta V segments were productive about 87% or about 30% of the time.

The PCR had 60 Vbeta and 13 Jbeta primers. Method: immunoSEQ multiplex PCR; TCRdb's copy keeps in-frame clones and lacks some. The repertoire holds more than 130,000 clones, with around 80% as singletons. Trimming cost V 3 bases and J 1 base, with 9 bases left between them. CDR1 is SGHAT, CDR2 FQNNGV, per germline. There are 14 residues in the CDR3. In regard to this clone: What it binds is not known.

The specimen sequenced was PBMCs. V gene TRBV11-2 combines with J gene TRBJ1-2; D uncertain. The sequence came from a man younger than 45 in good health and CMV-seronegative. CDR3 region: CASSFSHSNYGYTF. The DNA for the CDR3 is TGTGCCAGCAGCTTTTCCCACAGTAACTATGGCTACACCTTC. The complete variable domain, with remaining parts taken from reference TRBV11-2 and TRBJ1-2, reads EAGVAQSPRYKIIEKRQSVAFWCNPISGHATLYWYQQILGQGPKLLIQFQNNGVVDDSQLPKDRFSAERLKGVDSTLKIQPAKLEDSAVYLCASSFSHSNYGYTFGSGTRLTVV.